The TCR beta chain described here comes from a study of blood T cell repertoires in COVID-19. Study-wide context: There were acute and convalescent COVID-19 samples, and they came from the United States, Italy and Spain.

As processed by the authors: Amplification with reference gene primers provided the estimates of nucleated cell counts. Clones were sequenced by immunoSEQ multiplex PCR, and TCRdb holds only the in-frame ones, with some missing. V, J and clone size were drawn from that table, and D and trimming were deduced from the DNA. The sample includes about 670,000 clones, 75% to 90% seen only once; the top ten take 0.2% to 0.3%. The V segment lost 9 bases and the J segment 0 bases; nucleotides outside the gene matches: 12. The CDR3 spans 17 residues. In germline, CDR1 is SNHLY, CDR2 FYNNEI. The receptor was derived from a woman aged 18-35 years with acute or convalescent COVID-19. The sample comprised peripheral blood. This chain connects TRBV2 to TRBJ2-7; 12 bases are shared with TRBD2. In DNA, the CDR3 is TGTGCCAGTTCTAGGACTAGCGGGGATTTACTCTCCTACGAGCAGTACTTC. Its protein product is CASSRTSGDLLSYEQYF.